The 28 T cell receptor beta chains below come from one sample, sequenced in a study of shared clonotypes between healthy human individuals. Generated by immunoSEQ multiplex PCR, the TCRdb table keeps only in-frame clones and is missing some. The repertoire includes roughly 1,500,000 clones, just under 99% of them detected once, and 0.36% sits in the top ten. Sequenced material: naive CD4+ T cells sorted from blood. The subset: CD45RA+ positively selected. These receptors originate from a man aged 25 to 40 in good health.

This chain links TRBV4-3 with TRBJ2-6, with D possibly being TRBD1 or TRBD2 (7 bases each). Germline V gene data show CDR1 as LGHNA and CDR2 as YSLEER. V lost 1 base to trimming and J lost 0 bases, with 16 bases between them. The CDR3 spans 19 residues. The CDR3 DNA is TGCGCCAGCAGCCAAGTTCTCAGGGGGGGATTCTCTGGGGCCAACGTCCTGACTTTC. Protein: CASSQVLRGGFSGANVLTF.

V usage is TRBV30 and J usage is TRBJ2-5; 7 nucleotides line up with TRBD1. The CDR3 extends over 11 amino acids. V lost 8 bases, J lost 9 bases, and 9 bases stayed unmatched. The germline gives CDR1 GTSNPN, CDR2 SVGIG (reference sequence). The CDR3: CAGDTGVAQYF. The CDR3 DNA reads as TGTGCCGGGGACACAGGGGTGGCCCAGTACTTC. Using reference TRBV30 and TRBJ2-5 for the parts outside the CDR3, the full variable domain is SQTIHQWPATLVQPVGSPLSLECTVEGTSNPNLYWYRQAAGRGLQLLFYSVGIGQISSEVPQNLSASRPQDRQFILSSKKLLLSDSGFYLCAGDTGVAQYFGPGTRLLVL.

To note about this clone: This CDR3 is also generated by other DNA sequences in the sample. This chain links TRBV5-1 with TRBJ2-6; 11 nucleotides agree with TRBD1. CDR3 size: 18 residues. Germline trimming cut 0 bases from V and 0 bases from J; bases unmatched to any gene: 2. Germline values: CDR1 SGHRS, CDR2 YFSETQ. The CDR3 loop is CASSLGGQGASGANVLTF. The CDR3 DNA follows: TGCGCCAGCAGCTTGGGAGGACAGGGGGCCTCTGGGGCCAACGTCCTGACTTTC.

This clone was observed a few times. This sequence joins TRBV11-2 and TRBJ2-7, with 7 bases identical to TRBD1. Germline CDR1 is SGHAT and CDR2 is FQNNGV. The CDR3 runs to 14 residues. Trimming took 3 bases from V and 2 from J; bases not matched to a gene: 4. In nucleotides, the CDR3 is TGTGCCAGCAGCTTGACAGGGATCCCCTACGAGCAGTACTTC. Protein product: CASSLTGIPYEQYF.

The rearrangement joins TRBV27 to TRBJ1-3; tentatively, D is TRBD1 (6 bases). The ends were cut back, 2 bases at V and 2 bases at J, with 10 bases in the middle. Germline V gene sequence: CDR1 MNHEY, CDR2 SMNVEV (reference sequence). CDR3 length: 15 residues. CDR3 protein: CASSLRGVAGNTIYF. CDR3 nucleotides: TGTGCCAGCAGTTTAAGGGGGGTTGCTGGAAACACCATATATTTT.

This clone was seen only a few times. Other DNA sequences in the same sample also yield this CDR3. The chain employs TRBV2 and TRBJ2-7; TRBD2 might be the D (6 bases). This CDR3 is built from 11 residues. The V and J ends lost 6 bases and 4 bases respectively, with 7 bases between them. CDR1 and CDR2 (germline): SNHLY, FYNNEI. The chain's CDR3 is CASRRGYEQYF. CDR3 sequence (DNA): TGTGCCAGCAGGCGGGGATACGAGCAGTACTTC. Full variable domain (outside the CDR3, taken from reference TRBV2 and TRBJ2-7): EPEVTQTPSHQVTQMGQEVILRCVPISNHLYFYWYRQILGQKVEFLVSFYNNEISEKSEIFDDQFSVERPDGSNFTLKIRSTKLEDSAMYFCASRRGYEQYFGPGTRLTVT.

CDR3: CASSSSWGTQYF. DNA of the CDR3: TGTGCCAGCAGCTCAAGCTGGGGGACCCAGTACTTC. This chain joins TRBV7-2 and TRBJ2-5; no clear D. The V gene lost 4 bases and the J gene lost 7 bases, with 10 bases spanning the gap. The CDR3 runs to 12 residues. Germline V lookup: CDR1 SGHTA, CDR2 FQGNSA.

Remarks on this clone: Other DNA sequences in the same sample also yield this CDR3. The chain recombines TRBV15 with TRBJ1-1; D not resolved. The CDR3 contains 16 residues. The germline CDR1 and CDR2 sequences are LNHNV and YYDKDF (reference sequence). V dropped 1 base and J dropped 4 bases, with 16 bases sitting between them. The CDR3 sequence: CATSRGGWRVGTEAFF. In DNA form, the CDR3 reads TGTGCCACCAGCAGAGGTGGTTGGAGGGTGGGCACTGAAGCTTTCTTT.

The chain carries TRBV6-1 and TRBJ2-7; 7 bases match TRBD1. This CDR3 comprises 14 residues. The V segment lost 7 bases and the J segment 2 bases; nucleotides outside the gene matches: 8. Per the germline V gene, CDR1 is MNHNS and CDR2 is SASEGT. The CDR3 sequence: CASTMTGFTYEQYF. DNA of the CDR3: TGTGCCAGCACTATGACAGGGTTCACCTACGAGCAGTACTTC.

The chain recombines TRBV7-8 with TRBJ2-7, with no clear D. Per germline, CDR1 SGHVS and CDR2 FQNEAQ. Trimming took 1 base from V and 2 from J, leaving 18 bases between them. The CDR3 length is 17 residues. CDR3 bases: TGTGCCAGCAGCTTAGTGGATGGCCCTCTCCTCACCTACGAGCAGTACTTC. Translation gives CASSLVDGPLLTYEQYF.

The V gene is TRBV19, the J gene TRBJ2-7; 8 bases match TRBD1. From germline, CDR1 is LNHDA and CDR2 SQIVND (reference sequence). CDR3 size: 16 residues. With 6 bases clipped from V and 0 bases from J, the junction kept 10 bases outside the gene matches. DNA for the CDR3: TGTGCCAGTAGCTCGACAGGGGCAGGGAGCTCCTACGAGCAGTACTTC. Protein: CASSSTGAGSSYEQYF.

The rearrangement links TRBV9 to TRBJ2-2; unclear D gene. Germline-derived CDR1 and CDR2 are SGDLS and YYNGEE. Trimming removed 3 bases at V and 13 bases at J, with 13 bases between. This CDR3 region has 12 residues. The CDR3 protein is CASSADRVRLFF. The CDR3 bases are TGTGCCAGCAGCGCGGATAGGGTACGGCTGTTTTTT.

V and J are TRBV5-1 and TRBJ1-2; D is uncertain. The V end lost 0 bases, the J end lost 4 bases, and 13 bases lay between the germline ends. Germline assignment: CDR1 SGHRS and CDR2 YFSETQ. The CDR3 is 15 amino acids. DNA for the CDR3: TGCGCCAGCAGCTTGGGATTCGAGGGAGCCTATGGCTACACCTTC. Translated: CASSLGFEGAYGYTF.

The chain employs TRBV5-1 and TRBJ2-1; 10 bases align to TRBD2. The ends lost 4 bases at V and 5 bases at J; junction bases unmatched: 12. Germline V gene lookup returns CDR1 SGHRS and CDR2 YFSETQ. The CDR3 has 17 residues. The CDR3 sequence: CASSHPEAGGRDNEQFF. For the CDR3, the DNA is TGCGCCAGCAGCCACCCAGAAGCGGGAGGGAGGGACAATGAGCAGTTCTTC.

This rearrangement joins TRBV19 to TRBJ2-1; 10 nucleotides align to TRBD2. Looked up from germline, CDR1 is LNHDA and CDR2 is SQIVND (reference sequence). The CDR3 is made up of 16 amino acids. The J segment lost 2 bases and the V segment lost 5 bases, leaving 6 bases of the junction unmatched. DNA of the CDR3: TGTGCCAGTAGTGTTCTAGCGGGAGACCCCTACAATGAGCAGTTCTTC. Its translation: CASSVLAGDPYNEQFF.

The chain links TRBV11-2 to TRBJ1-3, with 10 bases that match TRBD1. This CDR3 contains 17 residues. Trimming removed 1 base from V and 4 bases from J; junction bases left unmatched: 7. CDR1 and CDR2 (germline): SGHAT, FQNNGV. The CDR3 here is CASSLVPGTGAGNTIYF. CDR3 coding DNA: TGTGCCAGCAGCTTAGTCCCCGGGACAGGGGCAGGAAACACCATATATTTT.

The chain recombines TRBV9 with TRBJ2-1; TRBD2 aligns across 14 bases. Germline-derived CDR1 and CDR2 are SGDLS and YYNGEE. With 2 bases clipped from V and 6 bases from J, the junction kept 7 bases outside the gene matches. The CDR3 length is 17 residues. CDR3 sequence reads: CASSVGTSGSLFNEQFF. CDR3 nucleotide sequence: TGTGCCAGCAGCGTCGGGACTAGCGGGAGTCTCTTCAATGAGCAGTTCTTC.

CDR3 amino acids: CASSLGGLAGVYTGELFF. Written as DNA, the CDR3 is TGTGCCAGCAGCTTGGGGGGACTAGCGGGAGTATACACCGGGGAGCTGTTTTTT. The chain links TRBV5-5 to TRBJ2-2, with 14 nucleotides matching TRBD2. The V and J ends lost 0 bases and 3 bases, in that order; junction bases with no gene match: 4. Germline V CDR1 and CDR2: SGHKS, YYEKEE (reference sequence). This CDR3 is 18 amino acids long.

This clone was detected once. The V gene is TRBV7-9, the J gene TRBJ1-2; D not resolved. The V gene's germline CDR1 is SEHNR and CDR2 FQNEAQ (reference sequence). Trimming removed 1 base from V and 7 bases from J, with 4 bases in between. This CDR3 is built from 11 residues. The CDR3 bases are TGTGCCAGCAGCTTAGAGTTTGGCTACACCTTC. It is translated as CASSLEFGYTF.

The DNA of the CDR3 is TGTGCCATCAGAGGGACAGCGATCAATGAGCAGTTCTTC. This codes for CAIRGTAINEQFF. The rearrangement uses TRBV10-3 and TRBJ2-1; 7 bases align to TRBD1. The CDR3 is 13 residues long. V trimming: 6 bases; J trimming: 6 bases; junction bases outside the gene matches: 5. From germline, CDR1 is ENHRY and CDR2 SYGVKD.

In its sample, this clone was seen once. The rearrangement uses TRBV30 and TRBJ1-5; TRBD1 matches 11 bases. Germline trimming cut 2 bases from V and 7 bases from J; bases unmatched to any gene: 4. CDR1 GTSNPN and CDR2 SVGIG come from the germline V gene (reference sequence). The CDR3 totals 14 residues. For the CDR3, the DNA is TGTGCCTGGAGTTCCCGGACAGGGGGCCAGCCCCAGCATTTT. This codes for CAWSSRTGGQPQHF. The whole variable domain, filled in from reference TRBV30 and TRBJ1-5, reads SQTIHQWPATLVQPVGSPLSLECTVEGTSNPNLYWYRQAAGRGLQLLFYSVGIGQISSEVPQNLSASRPQDRQFILSSKKLLLSDSGFYLCAWSSRTGGQPQHFGDGTRLSIL.

The chain has TRBV5-1 and TRBJ1-2; D call uncertain. Per the germline V gene, CDR1 is SGHRS and CDR2 is YFSETQ. With 4 bases removed from V and 8 bases from J, the gap between germline ends came to 15 bases. This CDR3 is built from 13 residues. CDR3 in amino acids: CASSLGVDRGYTF. The CDR3 nucleotides read TGCGCCAGCAGCCTCGGAGTGGATCGGGGCTACACCTTC.

This sequence joins TRBV19 and TRBJ1-5; 7 bases map to TRBD1. From germline, CDR1 is LNHDA and CDR2 SQIVND (reference sequence). V trimming: 9 bases; J trimming: 0 bases; junction bases outside the gene matches: 11. The CDR3 is 16 residues long. Here the CDR3 DNA reads TGTGCCAGCCGGGACAGTCTAGCTTATAGCAATCAGCCCCAGCATTTT. As protein: CASRDSLAYSNQPQHF. Full variable domain (rest looked up from reference TRBV19 and TRBJ1-5): DGGITQSPKYLFRKEGQNVTLSCEQNLNHDAMYWYRQDPGQGLRLIYYSQIVNDFQKGDIAEGYSVSREKKESFPLTVTSAQKNPTAFYLCASRDSLAYSNQPQHFGDGTRLSIL.

On this clone: The same CDR3 arises from other DNA sequences in this sample as well. The chain carries TRBV9 and TRBJ2-1; 9 bases match TRBD1. Per germline, CDR1 SGDLS and CDR2 YYNGEE. V gave up 3 bases and J gave up 6 bases; unmatched junction bases: 1. The length of the CDR3 is 13 residues. This chain's CDR3 is CASSAGQGNEQFF. DNA of the CDR3: TGTGCCAGCAGCGCGGGACAGGGCAATGAGCAGTTCTTC. The full variable domain, its missing parts supplied by reference TRBV9 and TRBJ2-1, is DSGVTQTPKHLITATGQRVTLRCSPRSGDLSVYWYQQSLDQGLQFLIQYYNGEERAKGNILERFSAQQFPDLHSELNLSSLELGDSALYFCASSAGQGNEQFFGPGTRLTVL.

V and J are TRBV7-8 and TRBJ2-7, with 9 positions matching TRBD2. The CDR3 contains 15 residues. Germline V lookup: CDR1 SGHVS, CDR2 FQNEAQ. V trimming: 1 base; J trimming: 3 bases; junction bases outside the gene matches: 4. This chain's CDR3 is CASSLELAGVYEQYF. The CDR3 coding sequence is TGTGCCAGCAGCTTAGAACTAGCGGGCGTCTACGAGCAGTACTTC.

The V call is TRBV29-1, the J call TRBJ2-5; the D call may be TRBD1 or TRBD2 (5 bases each). Germline-derived CDR1 and CDR2 are SQVTM and ANQGSEA. V was cut by 4 bases and J by 0 bases, with 12 bases left in between. The CDR3 loop spans 14 amino acids. The CDR3 nucleotides read TGCAGCGTTGGGGGCACGGGGTACCAAGAGACCCAGTACTTC. It encodes CSVGGTGYQETQYF.

The chain recombines TRBV18 with TRBJ2-7, with 10 bases lining up with TRBD2. The junction had 7 bases not matched to a gene; V was cut back by 4 bases and J by 7 bases. The germline V gene has CDR1 KGHSH and CDR2 LQKENI. This CDR3 contains 14 residues. CDR3 in DNA: TGTGCCAGCTCACGCCCCCAACTAGCGGGAGAGCAGTACTTC. Translation gives CASSRPQLAGEQYF.

A word on this clone: The sample carries other DNA sequences with the same CDR3. V and J are TRBV18 and TRBJ2-2; a possible D gene is TRBD1 (5 bases). This CDR3 is 16 amino acids long. CDR1 KGHSH and CDR2 LQKENI come from the germline V gene. V was trimmed by 3 bases and J by 1 base, leaving 12 bases between them. The CDR3 nucleotides are TGTGCCAGCTCACCCCCTGTGGGGCTGAACACCGGGGAGCTGTTTTTT. Translating it yields CASSPPVGLNTGELFF. The whole variable domain, filled in from reference TRBV18 and TRBJ2-2, reads NAGVMQNPRHLVRRRGQEARLRCSPMKGHSHVYWYRQLPEEGLKFMVYLQKENIIDESGMPKERFSAEFPKEGPSILRIQQVVRGDSAAYFCASSPPVGLNTGELFFGEGSRLTVL.